The 25 T cell receptor beta chains below were found in one sample sequenced in a study of T cells in Graves' hyperthyroidism and ophthalmopathy. Amplification targeted TCR beta CDR3 regions from RNA transcripts. The HTBI primer set was used in a first-round RT-PCR of the TCR CDR3. TCRdb called the multiplex PCR reads again in MiXCR, with one record for every CDR3 protein. The sample has over 150,000 distinct CDR3 sequences; 15% to 20% are singletons. The sample consisted of blood. Receptors were obtained from a woman aged 45-59 years with Graves' hyperthyroidism.

The rearrangement joins TRBV3-1 to TRBJ2-1, with 8 bases lining up with TRBD2. V lost 1 base to trimming and J lost 7 bases; unmatched junction nucleotides: 3. The germline V gene encodes CDR1 LGHDT and CDR2 YNNKEL (reference sequence). CDR3 length: 14 residues. CDR3 sequence (DNA): TGTGCCAGCAGCCAAGTAGGCGGGAGGAATGAGCAGTTCTTC. The encoded protein is CASSQVGGRNEQFF.

The J gene is TRBJ2-1, the V gene TRBV12-3 or TRBV12-4, with a possible D match to TRBD2 (6 bases). The CDR3 consists of 14 residues. Trimming took off 5 bases at V and 7 bases at J, with 15 bases between the two ends. The CDR3 sequence is CASSPLRAGNEQFF. The DNA for the CDR3 is TGTGCCAGCAGTCCTTTAAGGGCGGGGAATGAGCAGTTCTTC.

The chain couples TRBV4-3 to TRBJ2-3, with 7 bases matching TRBD1. The CDR3 totals 15 residues. Germline V lookup: CDR1 LGHNA, CDR2 YSLEER. The CDR3: CASKSGQAVADTQYF. For the CDR3, the DNA is TGCGCATCCAAATCAGGACAGGCTGTTGCAGATACGCAGTATTTT.

This clonotype has a count of ten or more. The V gene is TRBV6-1, the J gene TRBJ1-2, with D possibly being TRBD1 (5 bases). This CDR3 region has 17 residues. From germline, CDR1 is MNHNS and CDR2 SASEGT. V lost 6 bases and J lost 6, with 26 bases in between. In DNA, the CDR3 is TGTGCCAGCAGCCAGGCCGGGACGGTGCCATCGGGAGATGGCTACACCTTC. It is translated as CASSQAGTVPSGDGYTF.

This clonotype was seen many times. The CDR3 is CATSTSPNTEAFF. In DNA form, the CDR3 reads TGTGCCACCAGCACAAGTCCCAACACTGAAGCTTTCTTT. The chain links TRBV15 to TRBJ1-1; the D is unclear. Germline V gives CDR1 LNHNV, CDR2 YYDKDF (reference sequence). V lost 4 bases and J lost 2, with 8 bases in between. The CDR3 totals 13 residues. The full variable domain, its missing parts supplied by reference TRBV15 and TRBJ1-1, is DAMVIQNPRYQVTQFGKPVTLSCSQTLNHNVMYWYQQKSSQAPKLLFHYYDKDFNNEADTPDNFQSRRPNTSFCFLDIRSPGLGDTAMYLCATSTSPNTEAFFGQGTRLTVV.

This clonotype occurred many times. The chain links TRBV20-1 to TRBJ1-2; 7 bases agree with TRBD1. The CDR3 length is 13 residues. V dropped 3 bases and J dropped 2; count of bases not matched to a gene: 3. Germline V gene data show CDR1 as DFQATT and CDR2 as SNEGSKA (reference sequence). The CDR3 region is CSASKQGNYGYTF. CDR3 DNA: TGCAGTGCTAGTAAACAGGGGAACTATGGCTACACCTTC.

This clonotype was found many times. V and J are TRBV29-1 and TRBJ2-7; weak D call: TRBD2 (6 bases). V lost 6 bases to trimming and J lost 4 bases, with 16 bases between them. This CDR3 contains 13 residues. Germline loops: CDR1 SQVTM, CDR2 ANQGSEA. CDR3 in DNA: TGCAGCGTCGATGACCCTGGGGGGTACGAGCAGTACTTC. Translation: CSVDDPGGYEQYF.

This clonotype occurred many times. The chain is built from TRBV5-4 and TRBJ2-3; weak D call: TRBD1 (5 bases). The V gene lost 2 bases and the J gene lost 2 bases, with 12 bases spanning the gap. The CDR3 is 15 residues long. The germline gives CDR1 SGHNT, CDR2 YYREEE (reference sequence). CDR3 sequence (DNA): TGTGCCAGCAGCTTAGGTTCAGGGATCACAGATACGCAGTATTTT. This encodes CASSLGSGITDTQYF.

The rearrangement links TRBV11-2 to TRBJ2-1; 11 nucleotides agree with TRBD2. Germline V gene lookup returns CDR1 SGHAT and CDR2 FQNNGV. V was clipped by 7 bases and J by 6 bases; unmatched bases: 11. The CDR3 length is 16 residues. CDR3 in DNA: TGTGCCAGCACCCCACTGACTAGCGGGGATATCAATGAGCAGTTCTTC. This gives the protein CASTPLTSGDINEQFF.

In its sample, this clonotype was seen once. The chain links TRBV28 to TRBJ1-1, with no clear D. Germline CDR1 and CDR2: MDHEN and SYDVKM. The CDR3 spans 13 residues. Trimming removed 7 bases from V and 0 bases from J, with 9 bases in between. In nucleotides, the CDR3 is TGTGCCAGCAAAACTCAGATGAACACTGAAGCTTTCTTT. Translation: CASKTQMNTEAFF.

This clonotype was picked up many times. CDR3 sequence reads: CSAGKGLAVPPGELFF. In DNA, the CDR3 is TGCAGTGCTGGGAAAGGACTAGCGGTACCTCCCGGGGAGCTGTTTTTT. The chain combines TRBV20-1 with TRBJ2-2; 10 bases align to TRBD2. Trimming took 5 bases from V and 6 from J; bases not matched to a gene: 12. CDR3 size: 16 residues. CDR1 and CDR2 from the germline V gene are DFQATT and SNEGSKA (reference sequence).

The CDR3 DNA follows: TGTGCCAGCAGCCCGTTAGGCACAGATACGCAGTATTTT. This codes for CASSPLGTDTQYF. This sequence joins TRBV12-3 or TRBV12-4 and TRBJ2-3; D ambiguous. The CDR3 is 13 residues long. V gave up 6 bases and J gave up 1 base, with 8 bases separating them.

At least ten counts were recorded for this clonotype. The chain uses TRBV5-1 and TRBJ2-5, with 7 bases matching TRBD2. CDR1 is SGHRS and CDR2 is YFSETQ in the germline V gene. Germline trimming cut 3 bases from V and 4 bases from J; bases unmatched to any gene: 18. CDR3 length equals 18 residues. The CDR3 nucleotides are TGCGCCAGCAGCTGGGACTACAACAAAGAAGGGGCCCGAGAGACCCAGTACTTC. Its translation is CASSWDYNKEGARETQYF.

This clonotype was recorded at least ten times. The rearrangement joins TRBV6-1 to TRBJ1-1; TRBD1 agrees at 10 bases. Trimming at V came to 5 bases and at J to 9 bases, leaving 9 bases not matched to a gene. The CDR3 spans 14 residues. The germline V gene has CDR1 MNHNS and CDR2 SASEGT. The CDR3 loop reads CASSYDRGLSQAFF. The DNA of the CDR3 is TGTGCCAGCAGTTACGACAGGGGGCTCTCCCAAGCTTTCTTT.

This clonotype occurred many times. The chain couples TRBV10-3 to TRBJ1-2, with D unresolved. The germline V gene has CDR1 ENHRY and CDR2 SYGVKD. The CDR3 extends over 15 amino acids. V lost 2 bases and J lost 0, with 10 bases in between. This CDR3 is CAISEGRGANYGYTF. CDR3 coding DNA: TGTGCCATCAGTGAGGGACGGGGAGCTAACTATGGCTACACCTTC.

The chain links TRBV2 to TRBJ2-7; 8 bases match TRBD1. V lost 2 bases and J lost 5; bases outside the gene matches: 5. The CDR3 sequence is 14 residues long. Germline V CDR1 and CDR2: SNHLY, FYNNEI. CDR3 DNA: TGTGCCAGCAGTGAAAACCAGGGGGCACACGAGCAGTACTTC. Encoded protein: CASSENQGAHEQYF.

This chain joins TRBV12-3 or TRBV12-4 and TRBJ2-7; D is uncertain. The CDR3 has 12 amino acids. V was cut by 3 bases and J by 1 base, with 4 bases left in between. CDR3 nucleotide sequence: TGTGCCAGCAGTTTTTGGTCCTACGAGCAGTACTTC. It codes for CASSFWSYEQYF.

This clonotype showed up many times. The chain recombines TRBV7-3 with TRBJ2-3; TRBD2 is a possible D gene (6 bases). With 3 bases removed from V and 2 bases from J, the gap between germline ends came to 12 bases. Germline CDR1 SGHTA, CDR2 FQGTGA. The CDR3 totals 15 residues. CDR3 sequence reads: CASSFRGFITDTQYF. CDR3 in DNA: TGTGCCAGCAGCTTTCGGGGGTTTATCACAGATACGCAGTATTTT.

This clonotype showed up many times. This chain uses TRBV7-6 with TRBJ2-3; 8 bases are shared with TRBD2. Trimming took 0 bases from V and 5 from J; bases not matched to a gene: 13. CDR1 is SGHVS, CDR2 FNYEAQ, per germline. This CDR3 is built from 18 residues. CDR3 sequence reads: CASSLAFVTGGHVDTQYF. CDR3 nucleotides: TGTGCCAGCAGCTTAGCGTTCGTGACGGGGGGGCATGTAGATACGCAGTATTTT. Looking up the rest from reference TRBV7-6 and TRBJ2-3 gives the full variable domain: GAGVSQSPRYKVTKRGQDVALRCDPISGHVSLYWYRQALGQGPEFLTYFNYEAQQDKSGLPNDRFSAERPEGSISTLTIQRTEQRDSAMYRCASSLAFVTGGHVDTQYFGPGTRLTVL.

This clonotype has ten or more counts. The chain has TRBV4-2 and TRBJ2-5; D is perhaps TRBD1 or TRBD2 (6 bases each). V lost 0 bases to trimming and J lost 6 bases, with 14 bases between them. CDR1 is LGHNA, CDR2 YNFKEQ, per germline. The CDR3 contains 15 residues. The CDR3 spells CASSQDEGGLKTQYF. DNA of the CDR3: TGTGCCAGCAGCCAAGATGAAGGGGGGCTGAAGACCCAGTACTTC.

At least ten counts were recorded for this clonotype. The chain is built from TRBV3-1 and TRBJ1-2; D is ambiguous. The V end lost 1 base, the J end lost 4 bases, and 13 bases lay between the germline ends. Germline CDR1 is LGHDT and CDR2 is YNNKEL (reference sequence). The CDR3 runs 15 residues. CDR3 in DNA: TGTGCCAGCAGCCAAGTAAAAGGGCCGGCCTATGGCTACACCTTC. This encodes CASSQVKGPAYGYTF.

This clonotype was seen at least ten times. The rearrangement uses TRBV7-9 and TRBJ1-2; 8 bases agree with TRBD1. Germline-derived CDR1 and CDR2 are SEHNR and FQNEAQ (reference sequence). The CDR3 is 14 residues long. J lost 3 bases, V lost 6 bases, and 6 bases had no gene match. As DNA, the CDR3 is TGTGCCAGCAGGGACACAGGGGGATACTATGGCTACACCTTC. Translation: CASRDTGGYYGYTF.

V and J are TRBV7-9 and TRBJ1-5; 12 bases match TRBD1. Germline V gene lookup returns CDR1 SEHNR and CDR2 FQNEAQ (reference sequence). The CDR3 totals 15 residues. Trimming at V came to 5 bases and at J to 7 bases, leaving 6 bases not matched to a gene. CDR3 sequence: CASSVGQGAGQPQHF. The CDR3 region has the DNA TGTGCCAGCAGCGTGGGACAGGGGGCAGGACAGCCCCAGCATTTT.

This clonotype was recorded a few times. The chain links TRBV7-9 to TRBJ2-3; unclear D gene. Germline-derived CDR1 and CDR2 are SEHNR and FQNEAQ (reference sequence). The CDR3 runs 18 residues. V lost 1 base to trimming and J lost 2 bases, with 19 bases between them. The chain's CDR3 is CASSLGVTVVWVTDTQYF. CDR3 bases: TGTGCCAGCAGCTTAGGAGTCACGGTGGTTTGGGTCACAGATACGCAGTATTTT.

This clonotype showed up just a few times. This clone may be a read error of a much larger clone one base away. The rearrangement links TRBV6-2 or TRBV6-3 to TRBJ1-1; possible D gene TRBD1, 5 bases. This CDR3 is built from 15 residues. Per the germline V gene, CDR1 is MNHEY and CDR2 is SVGEGT. The CDR3 bases are TGTGCCAGCAGTTACGGGGGGGTTCTGAACACTGAAGCTCTCTTT. Translated: CASSYGGVLNTEALF.